This entry lists 14 T cell receptor beta chains sequenced from one sample in a study of cytomegalovirus exposure and HLA in healthy donors (dated 2017 in TCRdb). Libraries were made using the immunoSEQ multiplex PCR assay. A mixture of 60 forward primers for TCR Vbeta segments and 13 reverse primers for TCR Jbeta segments was used in the multiplex PCR. The table was pulled from immuneACCESS by TCRdb, which kept in-frame rearrangements only. Such tables lose some clones; where checked, under half of the loss comes from unresolved V genes, and the rest has no known cause. The sample yields some 94,000 clones; roughly 70% were counted once. 2.7% of the sample goes to the ten largest clones. The sequenced sample was PBMCs. These receptors were obtained from a man aged 45 to 65 in good health and CMV-seronegative.

The chain joins TRBV29-1 to TRBJ2-1, with D maybe TRBD1 (5 bases). The germline CDR1 and CDR2 sequences are SQVTM and ANQGSEA. The CDR3 has 15 residues. The V end was cut by 8 bases, the J end by 7 bases, with 24 bases between. This CDR3 is CSFAPRAPASNEQFF. The CDR3 nucleotides are TGCAGCTTCGCTCCCAGGGCCCCCGCTAGTAATGAGCAGTTCTTC.

The chain uses TRBV21-1 and TRBJ2-7; the DNA was not compared with TRBD2, the D call given in the table. TRBV21-1 corresponds to a pseudogene. This CDR3 has 17 amino acids. The CDR3 region is CASSNPLRRSALYEQYV. CDR3 coding DNA: TGTGCCAGCAGCAACCCATTGAGACGGAGTGCCCTCTACGAGCAGTACGTC.

This clone was seen only a few times. The V gene is TRBV6-1, the J gene TRBJ2-7; maybe TRBD1 (7 bases). Deletions cut 11 bases from V and 7 bases from J, with 24 bases between. Germline lookup yields CDR1 MNHNS and CDR2 SASEGT. This CDR3 contains 14 residues. The DNA for the CDR3 is TGTGCCGGAGGGGGCCGGGTCCTTTACGAGGAGCAGTACTTC. Protein sequence: CAGGGRVLYEEQYF.

This clone was seen once. The chain links TRBV9 to TRBJ2-3; TRBD2 matches 7 bases. V lost 3 bases and J lost 4; bases outside the gene matches: 17. Germline V gene lookup returns CDR1 SGDLS and CDR2 YYNGEE. The CDR3 is made up of 18 amino acids. The CDR3 nucleotides read TGTGCCAGCAGCGCCAACCCGAGCGGGGCGCTGTTCGCAGATACGCAGTATTTT. It yields the protein CASSANPSGALFADTQYF.

As to this clone: The CDR3 does not close with the conserved phenylalanine or tryptophan, likely indicating a read error. The chain carries TRBV6-5 and TRBJ1-1, with D unresolved. Looked up from germline, CDR1 is MNHEY and CDR2 is SVGAGI. Trimming removed 0 bases at V and 0 bases at J, with 8 bases between. CDR3 length: 15 amino acids. This CDR3 is CASSYSMAVNTEAFV. The CDR3 DNA follows: TGTGCCAGCAGTTACTCGATGGCGGTGAACACTGAAGCTTTCGTT.

J is TRBJ1-2 and V is TRBV28; D possibly corresponds to TRBD1 (6 bases). The V end lost 6 bases, the J end lost 1 base, and 12 bases lay between the germline ends. Per germline, CDR1 MDHEN and CDR2 SYDVKM. This CDR3 comprises 14 residues. CDR3 protein: CASRKTGSNYGYTF. In nucleotides, the CDR3 is TGTGCCAGCAGGAAAACAGGGAGTAACTATGGCTACACCTTC.

This clone was detected a few times. The gene calls are TRBV19 and TRBJ1-5; TRBD1 agrees at 9 bases. Germline loops: CDR1 LNHDA, CDR2 SQIVND (reference sequence). V shed 3 bases and J 4 bases; nucleotides not matched to a gene: 4. This CDR3 has 15 residues. For the CDR3, the DNA is TGTGCCAGTAGTATTAGGGGGACAGGGAATCAGCCCCAGCATTTT. Protein product: CASSIRGTGNQPQHF. Combining the CDR3 with reference TRBV19 and TRBJ1-5 gives the whole variable domain DGGITQSPKYLFRKEGQNVTLSCEQNLNHDAMYWYRQDPGQGLRLIYYSQIVNDFQKGDIAEGYSVSREKKESFPLTVTSAQKNPTAFYLCASSIRGTGNQPQHFGDGTRLSIL.

The rearrangement uses TRBV27 and TRBJ2-7; TRBD1 matches 7 bases. With V trimmed by 6 bases and J by 2 bases, 7 bases remained unmatched. The germline V gene has CDR1 MNHEY and CDR2 SMNVEV (reference sequence). This CDR3 has 14 residues. CDR3 in DNA: TGTGCCAGCAGCCTGGACGGGACAGCCTACGAGCAGTACGTC. This encodes CASSLDGTAYEQYV.

CDR3 DNA: TGTGCCAGCACCCCGACAGGGTTGAACTATGGCTACACCTTC. Translated: CASTPTGLNYGYTF. This chain connects TRBV6-6 to TRBJ1-2, with TRBD1 matching over 7 bases. V was clipped by 7 bases and J by 2 bases; unmatched bases: 7. The CDR3 contains 14 residues. Germline loops: CDR1 MNHNY, CDR2 SVGAGI (reference sequence).

The rearrangement links TRBV18 to TRBJ2-5, with D tentatively TRBD2 (6 bases). V shed 3 bases and J shed 3 bases, with 14 bases lying between them. The CDR3 is made up of 15 amino acids. Germline loops: CDR1 KGHSH, CDR2 LQKENI. CDR3 sequence: CASSPAPGAKETQYF. As DNA, the CDR3 is TGTGCCAGCTCACCGGCCCCGGGAGCTAAAGAGACCCAGTACTTC.

This chain joins TRBV4-3 and TRBJ1-4; 8 positions agree with TRBD1. CDR1 is LGHNA and CDR2 is YSLEER in the germline V gene. V shed 0 bases, J shed 8 bases, and the junction held 8 bases outside the gene matches. CDR3 length equals 16 residues. This chain's CDR3 is CASSQDLQGADEKLFF. The CDR3 coding sequence is TGCGCCAGCAGCCAAGATCTGCAGGGGGCAGACGAAAAACTGTTTTTT.

The chain carries TRBV6-1 and TRBJ2-7; tentatively, D is TRBD2 (6 bases). V was cut by 2 bases and J by 7 bases, with 18 bases left in between. CDR1 MNHNS and CDR2 SASEGT come from the germline V gene. CDR3 length: 15 amino acids. Written as DNA, the CDR3 is TGTGCCAGCAGTGAACTGGGACTTGGCGACCAGGAGCAGTACGTC. This gives the protein CASSELGLGDQEQYV.

The genes are TRBV2 and TRBJ1-1, with 8 bases lining up with TRBD1. This CDR3 is built from 15 residues. The germline CDR1 and CDR2 sequences are SNHLY and FYNNEI. J was trimmed by 0 bases and V by 6 bases; bases with no gene match: 6. The CDR3 DNA reads as TGTGCCAGCAGACGGGGACAGGCGGTGAACACTGAAGCTTTCTTT. It yields the protein CASRRGQAVNTEAFF.

The V and J genes are TRBV19 and TRBJ1-5; 8 bases fit TRBD1. Germline V lookup: CDR1 LNHDA, CDR2 SQIVND (reference sequence). Trimming cost V 5 bases and J 6 bases; bases outside gene matches: 6. The CDR3 spans 14 residues. CDR3: CASSPQGAGQPQHF. DNA of the CDR3: TGTGCCAGTAGTCCGCAGGGGGCGGGTCAGCCCCAGCATTTT.